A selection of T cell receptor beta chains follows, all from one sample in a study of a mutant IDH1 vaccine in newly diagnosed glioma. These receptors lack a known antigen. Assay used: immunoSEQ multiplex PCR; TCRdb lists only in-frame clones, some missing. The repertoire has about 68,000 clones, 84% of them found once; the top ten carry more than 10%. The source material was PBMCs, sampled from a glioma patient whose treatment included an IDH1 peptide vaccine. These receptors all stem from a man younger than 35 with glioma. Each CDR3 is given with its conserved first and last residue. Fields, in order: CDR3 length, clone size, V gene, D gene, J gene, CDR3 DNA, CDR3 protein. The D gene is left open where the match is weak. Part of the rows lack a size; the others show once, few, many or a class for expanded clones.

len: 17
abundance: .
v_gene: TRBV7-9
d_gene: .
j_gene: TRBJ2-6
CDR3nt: TGTGCCAGCAGCCCGGGTGCAGGGGCACCCGGGGCCAACGTCCTGACTTTC
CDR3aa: CASSPGAGAPGANVLTF

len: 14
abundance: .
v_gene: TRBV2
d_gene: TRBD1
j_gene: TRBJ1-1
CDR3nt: TGTGCCAGCAGTCCCCGACAGGGATTGACTGAAGCTTTCTTT
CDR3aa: CASSPRQGLTEAFF

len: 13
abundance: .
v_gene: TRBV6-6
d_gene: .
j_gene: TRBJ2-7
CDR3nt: TGTGCCAGCAGTTACAAAGGGGGCTACGAGCAGTACTTC
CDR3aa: CASSYKGGYEQYF

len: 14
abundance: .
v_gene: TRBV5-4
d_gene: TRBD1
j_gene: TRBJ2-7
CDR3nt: TGTGCCAGCAGCCCCCGACAGGGAGCCTACGAGCAGTACTTC
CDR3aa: CASSPRQGAYEQYF

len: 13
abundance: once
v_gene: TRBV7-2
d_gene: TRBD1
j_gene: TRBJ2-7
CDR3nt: TGTGCCAGCAGCCACCGGGACAGCTACGAGCAGTACTTC
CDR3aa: CASSHRDSYEQYF

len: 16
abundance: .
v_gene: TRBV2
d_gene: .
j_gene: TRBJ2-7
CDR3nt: TGTGCCAGCAGTGAACCCCAGGGGATAGTCACCTACGAGCAGTACTTC
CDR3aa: CASSEPQGIVTYEQYF

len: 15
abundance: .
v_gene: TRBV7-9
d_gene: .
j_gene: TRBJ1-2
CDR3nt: TGTGCCAGCAGCTTACAACGGGCTGCTAACTATGGCTACACCTTC
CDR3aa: CASSLQRAANYGYTF

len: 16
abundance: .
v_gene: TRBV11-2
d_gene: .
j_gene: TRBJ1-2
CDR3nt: TGTGCCAGCAGCTCCCCCCGGACCGAGGGGGACTATGGCTACACCTTC
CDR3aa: CASSSPRTEGDYGYTF

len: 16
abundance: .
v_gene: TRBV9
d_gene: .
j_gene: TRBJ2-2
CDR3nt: TGTGCCAGCAGCGTCTTTGGGGCAAGCAACACCGGGGAGCTGTTTTTT
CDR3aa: CASSVFGASNTGELFF

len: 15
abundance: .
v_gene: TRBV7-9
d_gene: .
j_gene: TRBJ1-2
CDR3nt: TGTGCCAGCAGCTTAGCAGCAGGGGAGAACTATGGCTACACCTTC
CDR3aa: CASSLAAGENYGYTF

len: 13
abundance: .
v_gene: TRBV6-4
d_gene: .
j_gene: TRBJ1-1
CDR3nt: TGTGCCAGCAGTGCGGCGGTGAACACTGAAGCTTTCTTT
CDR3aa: CASSAAVNTEAFF

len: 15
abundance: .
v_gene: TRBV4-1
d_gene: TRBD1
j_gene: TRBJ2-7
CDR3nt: TGCGCCAGCAGCCAAAGACAGGGAAGTTTCTACGAGCAGTACTTC
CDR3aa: CASSQRQGSFYEQYF

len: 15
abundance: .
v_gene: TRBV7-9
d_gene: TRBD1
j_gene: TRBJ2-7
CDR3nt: TGTGCCAGCAGCTCTAGGGGGACAGGCCTCTACGAGCAGTACTTC
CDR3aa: CASSSRGTGLYEQYF

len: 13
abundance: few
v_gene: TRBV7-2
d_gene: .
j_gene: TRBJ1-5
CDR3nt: TGTGCCAGCAGCCCCCAGCAGGGTCAGGCCCAGCATTTT
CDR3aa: CASSPQQGQAQHF

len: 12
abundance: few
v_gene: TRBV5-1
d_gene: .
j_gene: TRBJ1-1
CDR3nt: TGCGCCAGCAGCTTTTACAGGGAGGAAGCTTTCTTT
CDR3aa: CASSFYREEAFF

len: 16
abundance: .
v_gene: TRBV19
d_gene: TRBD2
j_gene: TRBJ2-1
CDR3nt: TGTGCCAGTAGTGGCGGGAGGGCCTATCCCCGCAATGAGCAGTTCTTC
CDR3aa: CASSGGRAYPRNEQFF

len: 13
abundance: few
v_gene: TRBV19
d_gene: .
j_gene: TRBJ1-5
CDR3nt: TGTGCCAGTAGTCCCGGAGGGGGACAGCCCCAGCATTTT
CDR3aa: CASSPGGGQPQHF

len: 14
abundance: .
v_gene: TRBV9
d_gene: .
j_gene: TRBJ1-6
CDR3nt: TGTGCCAGCTCCGAGGACCCAACCGGTTCACCCCTCCACTTT
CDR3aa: CASSEDPTGSPLHF

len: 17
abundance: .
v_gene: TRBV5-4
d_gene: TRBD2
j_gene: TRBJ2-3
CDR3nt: TGTGCCAGCAGCCGGACTAGCGGGGGGTTTGTCACAGATACGCAGTATTTT
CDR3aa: CASSRTSGGFVTDTQYF

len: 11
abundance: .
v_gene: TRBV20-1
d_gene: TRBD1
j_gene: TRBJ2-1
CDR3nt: TGCAGTTCAAGGAGGACAGGGAAGCAGTTCTTC
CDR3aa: CSSRRTGKQFF

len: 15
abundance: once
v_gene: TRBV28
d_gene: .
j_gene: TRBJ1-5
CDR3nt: TGTGCCAGCACTGATACGGGGGGGCCCCATCAGCCCCAGCATTTT
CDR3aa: CASTDTGGPHQPQHF

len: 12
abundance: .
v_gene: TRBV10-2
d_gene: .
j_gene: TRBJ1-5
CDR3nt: TGCGCCAGCACCCCGGGCAATCAGCCCCAGCATTTT
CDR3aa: CASTPGNQPQHF

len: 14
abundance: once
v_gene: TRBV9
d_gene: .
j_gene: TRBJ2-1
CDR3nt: TGTGCCAGCAGCGTAGATGACGTCTGGAATGAGCAGTTCTTC
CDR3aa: CASSVDDVWNEQFF

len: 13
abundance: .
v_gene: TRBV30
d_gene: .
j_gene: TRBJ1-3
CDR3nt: TGTGCCTGGAGTGAACAGGCCGGAAACACCATATATTTT
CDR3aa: CAWSEQAGNTIYF

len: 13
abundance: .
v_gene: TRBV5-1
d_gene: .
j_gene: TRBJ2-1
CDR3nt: TGCGCCAGCAGCTTTAGTCCCTTGGATGAGCAGTTCTTC
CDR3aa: CASSFSPLDEQFF

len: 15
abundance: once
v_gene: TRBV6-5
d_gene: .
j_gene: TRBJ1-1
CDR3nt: TGTGCCAGCAGTCGAGACCGGGATGGTCACACTGAAGCTTTCTTT
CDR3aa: CASSRDRDGHTEAFF

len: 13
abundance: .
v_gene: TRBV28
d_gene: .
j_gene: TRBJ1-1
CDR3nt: TGTGCCAGCAGTTTAGGCGGCTCTAGAGTAGCTTTCTTT
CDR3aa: CASSLGGSRVAFF

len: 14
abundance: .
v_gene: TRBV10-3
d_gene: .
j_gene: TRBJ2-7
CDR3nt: TGTGCCAGCCGAGATTTCGGTTCCTCCTACGAGCAGTACTTC
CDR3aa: CASRDFGSSYEQYF

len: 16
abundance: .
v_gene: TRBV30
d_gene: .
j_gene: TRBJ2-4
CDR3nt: TGTGCCTGGAGTAATAAGGGACCTGGGGCCAAAAACATTCAGTACTTC
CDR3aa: CAWSNKGPGAKNIQYF

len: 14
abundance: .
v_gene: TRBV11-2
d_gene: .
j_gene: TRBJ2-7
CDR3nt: TGTGCCAGCAGCCCCCGGACAGACAACTACGAGCAGTACTTC
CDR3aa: CASSPRTDNYEQYF

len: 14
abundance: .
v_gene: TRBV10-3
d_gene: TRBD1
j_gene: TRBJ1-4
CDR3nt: TGTGCCATCAGTCCTTCGACAGGGGATGAAAAACTGTTTTTT
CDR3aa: CAISPSTGDEKLFF

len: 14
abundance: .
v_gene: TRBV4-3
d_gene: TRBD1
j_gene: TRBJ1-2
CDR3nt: TGCGCCAGCAGCCAGACAGGGGGCTTTAACGGCTACACCTTC
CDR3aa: CASSQTGGFNGYTF

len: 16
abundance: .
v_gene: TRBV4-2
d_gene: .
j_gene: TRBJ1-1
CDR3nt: TGTGCCAGCAGCCAAGAAGAAGCGGGAGGGAACACTGAAGCTTTCTTT
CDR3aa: CASSQEEAGGNTEAFF

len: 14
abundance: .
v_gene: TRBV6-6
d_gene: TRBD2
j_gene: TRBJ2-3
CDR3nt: TGTGCCAGCAGTAAGCGGGAGGTGTCAGATACGCAGTATTTT
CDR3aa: CASSKREVSDTQYF

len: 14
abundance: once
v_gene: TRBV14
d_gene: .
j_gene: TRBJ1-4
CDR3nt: TGTGCCAGCAGCCAAGGGGGCCTGTTTGAAAAACTGTTTTTT
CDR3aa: CASSQGGLFEKLFF

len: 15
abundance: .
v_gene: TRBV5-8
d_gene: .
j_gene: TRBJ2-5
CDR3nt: TGTGCCAGCAGCTTGGGACGCACCGAGGGGGAGACCCAGTACTTC
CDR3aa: CASSLGRTEGETQYF

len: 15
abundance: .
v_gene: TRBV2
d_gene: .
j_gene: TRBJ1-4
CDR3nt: TGTGCCAGCAGTGACTGGGGGCAGACTAATGAAAAACTGTTTTTT
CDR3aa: CASSDWGQTNEKLFF

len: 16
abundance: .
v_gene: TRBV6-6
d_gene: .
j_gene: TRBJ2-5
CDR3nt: TGTGCCAGCAGTTACTCGGGGGCTGGGGGCCAAGAGACCCAGTACTTC
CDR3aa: CASSYSGAGGQETQYF

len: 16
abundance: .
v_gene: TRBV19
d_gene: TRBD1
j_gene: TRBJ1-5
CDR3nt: TGTGCCAGTAGTATATATAGGACAGGGTCAAATCAGCCCCAGCATTTT
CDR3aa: CASSIYRTGSNQPQHF

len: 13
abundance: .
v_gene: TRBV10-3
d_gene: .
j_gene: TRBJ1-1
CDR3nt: TGTGCCATCAGTGAGACTATGAACACTGAAGCTTTCTTT
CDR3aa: CAISETMNTEAFF

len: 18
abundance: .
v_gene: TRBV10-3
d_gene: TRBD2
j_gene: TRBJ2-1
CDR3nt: TGTGCCATCAGTGCGGGTTCGGGCGGGAGGGCCGCCTACAATGAGCAGTTCTTC
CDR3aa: CAISAGSGGRAAYNEQFF

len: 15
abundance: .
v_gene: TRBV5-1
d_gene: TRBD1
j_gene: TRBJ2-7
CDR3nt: TGCGTCAGCAGCTTGGCCGGGACAGGGGGTCGCGAGCAGTACTTC
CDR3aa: CVSSLAGTGGREQYF

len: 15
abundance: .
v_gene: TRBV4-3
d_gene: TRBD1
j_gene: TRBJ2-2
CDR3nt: TGCGCCAGCAGCCCCTGGACAGGCGGGACCGGGGAGCTGTTTTTT
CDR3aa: CASSPWTGGTGELFF

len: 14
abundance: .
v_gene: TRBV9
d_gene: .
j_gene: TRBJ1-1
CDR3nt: TGTGCCAGCAGCTGGCGACAGTCGAACACTGAAGCTTTCTTT
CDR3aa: CASSWRQSNTEAFF

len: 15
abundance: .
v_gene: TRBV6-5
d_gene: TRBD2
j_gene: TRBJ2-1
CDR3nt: TGTGCCAGCAGTCGAGCGGCGGCTAGCGGTAATGAGCAGTTCTTC
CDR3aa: CASSRAAASGNEQFF

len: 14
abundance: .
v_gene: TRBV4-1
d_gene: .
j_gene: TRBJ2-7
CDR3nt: TGCGCCAGCAGCCACCTTCAGGAGGGCTACGAGCAGTACTTC
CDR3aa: CASSHLQEGYEQYF

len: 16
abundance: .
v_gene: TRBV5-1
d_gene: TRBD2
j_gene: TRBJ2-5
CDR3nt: TGCGCCAGCAGCTTCGGACTAGCGGGGAGTGTAGAGACCCAGTACTTC
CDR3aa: CASSFGLAGSVETQYF

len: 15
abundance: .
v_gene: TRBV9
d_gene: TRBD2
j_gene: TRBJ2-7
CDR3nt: TGTGCCAGCAGCGTAGGAGCGGGAGGGTCCTACGAGCAGTACTTC
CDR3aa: CASSVGAGGSYEQYF

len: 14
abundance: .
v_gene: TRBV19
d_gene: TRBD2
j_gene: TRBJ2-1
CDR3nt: TGTGCCAGTAGTATAGGCGGAGCGGGATCCTTAGGGTTCTTC
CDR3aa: CASSIGGAGSLGFF

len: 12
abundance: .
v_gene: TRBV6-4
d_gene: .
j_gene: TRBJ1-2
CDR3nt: TGTGCCAGCACCTGGCCCGTTCGTGGCTACACCTTC
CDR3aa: CASTWPVRGYTF

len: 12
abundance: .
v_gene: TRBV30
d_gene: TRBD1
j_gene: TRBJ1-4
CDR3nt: TGTGCCTGGGGAGGACAGGAGGAAAAACTGTTTTTT
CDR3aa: CAWGGQEEKLFF

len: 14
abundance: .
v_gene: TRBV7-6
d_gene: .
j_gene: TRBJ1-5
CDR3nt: TGTGCCAGCAGCTTAGAGGGGGTGGGTCAGCCCCAGCATTTT
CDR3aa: CASSLEGVGQPQHF

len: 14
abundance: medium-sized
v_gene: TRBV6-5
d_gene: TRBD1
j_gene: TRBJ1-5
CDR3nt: TGTGCCAGCAGCCCAGGACAGGGCCGCCGGCCCCAGCATTTT
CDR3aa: CASSPGQGRRPQHF

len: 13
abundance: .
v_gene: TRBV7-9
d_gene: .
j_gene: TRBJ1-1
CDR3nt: TGTGCCAGCAGTGTTGGGGGTGGGACTGAAGCTTTCTTT
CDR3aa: CASSVGGGTEAFF